This is a list of T cell receptor beta chains from one sample in a study of T cell responses to AZD1222 COVID-19 vaccine. Profiled with immunoSEQ multiplex PCR; TCRdb holds only in-frame clones, not every one. The sample has 75,000 to 100,000 clones, 92% seen once; the top ten hold around 3.2%. The sequencing used peripheral blood, collected 28 days after the second AZD1222 dose. These receptor sequences come from an adult who received the AZD1222 COVID-19 vaccine. CDR3s include the opening cysteine and the closing phenylalanine or tryptophan. Fields, in order: J gene, clone size, V gene, D gene, CDR3 protein, CDR3 DNA. The D gene is left open where the match is weak. For some rows the clone size is stated as once, few or many, or as a class when expanded; others skip it.

TRBJ2-7 | NA | TRBV18 | NA | CASSQTGREYEQYF | TGTGCCAGCTCACAAACCGGGCGCGAATACGAGCAGTACTTC
TRBJ2-7 | NA | TRBV6-5 | NA | CASRRYGTYEQYF | TGTGCCAGTAGGCGGTACGGTACCTACGAGCAGTACTTC
TRBJ2-2 | NA | TRBV4-1 | NA | CASSQGSHTGELFF | TGCGCCAGCAGCCAAGGGTCTCACACCGGGGAGCTGTTTTTT
TRBJ1-1 | NA | TRBV2 | NA | CASRLGQETEAFF | TGTGCCAGCCGTTTGGGGCAGGAGACTGAAGCTTTCTTT
TRBJ2-5 | once | TRBV7-2 | NA | CASSLTDTTGTQYF | TGTGCCAGCAGCCTGACCGATACAACGGGGACCCAGTACTTC
TRBJ1-6 | NA | TRBV4-2 | NA | CASSQDLGSSYNSPLHF | TGTGCCAGCAGCCAAGATCTGGGGAGCTCCTATAATTCACCCCTCCACTTT
TRBJ2-5 | NA | TRBV12-3/TRBV12-4 | NA | CASRNRETQYF | TGTGCCAGCAGAAACCGGGAGACCCAGTACTTC
TRBJ1-2 | NA | TRBV19 | NA | CASSISGNYGYTF | TGTGCCAGTAGTATAAGCGGGAACTATGGCTACACCTTC
TRBJ2-7 | NA | TRBV23-1 | NA | CASSRPESGYEQYF | TGCGCCAGCAGTCGTCCGGAATCGGGCTACGAGCAGTACTTC
TRBJ2-3 | NA | TRBV3-1/TRBV3-2 | NA | CASSLQISLSTDTQYF | TGTGCCAGCAGCCTACAGATTTCATTATCCACAGATACGCAGTATTTT
TRBJ1-2 | NA | TRBV11-3 | NA | CASSPGTFYGYTF | TGTGCCAGCAGCCCTGGGACATTCTATGGCTACACCTTC
TRBJ1-1 | NA | TRBV19 | NA | CASSTEGAGAKRDTEAFF | TGTGCCAGTAGTACGGAGGGTGCAGGGGCTAAAAGGGACACTGAAGCTTTCTTT
TRBJ2-7 | NA | TRBV28 | NA | CASVTPTGGSSYEQYF | TGTGCCAGCGTGACCCCAACTGGGGGGAGCTCCTACGAGCAGTACTTC
TRBJ2-1 | NA | TRBV6-5 | TRBD2 | CASRLTSDGWNEQFF | TGTGCCAGCAGGCTTACTAGCGATGGTTGGAATGAGCAGTTCTTC
TRBJ2-3 | NA | TRBV5-1 | NA | CASSLTQNTQYF | TGCGCCAGCAGCTTGACACAGAATACGCAGTATTTT
TRBJ1-5 | NA | TRBV3-1/TRBV3-2 | NA | CASSQGSGPNQPQHF | TGTGCCAGCAGCCAAGGGTCTGGACCTAATCAGCCCCAGCATTTT
TRBJ1-1 | NA | TRBV14 | NA | CASSHPSKGGTEAFF | TGTGCCAGCAGCCACCCCTCAAAGGGCGGTACTGAAGCTTTCTTT
TRBJ1-1 | NA | TRBV5-1 | NA | CASNALSGHTEAFF | TGCGCCAGCAACGCCTTGAGCGGGCACACTGAAGCTTTCTTT
TRBJ1-2 | NA | TRBV4-2 | NA | CASTPAGGIYGYTF | TGTGCCAGCACCCCGGCAGGCGGAATCTATGGCTACACCTTC
TRBJ2-1 | NA | TRBV27 | TRBD1 | CASSLGTEYNEQFF | TGTGCCAGCAGTTTAGGGACAGAATACAATGAGCAGTTCTTC
TRBJ2-1 | NA | TRBV18 | NA | CASSPRQLNEQFF | TGTGCCAGCTCACCAAGGCAGCTGAATGAGCAGTTCTTC
TRBJ2-3 | NA | TRBV7-2 | NA | CASSLAGTGITDTQYF | TGTGCCAGCAGCTTAGCGGGGACTGGAATCACAGATACGCAGTATTTT
TRBJ2-7 | NA | TRBV13 | NA | CASSFGRQELAEQYF | TGTGCCAGCAGCTTCGGGCGACAGGAACTTGCCGAGCAGTACTTC
TRBJ1-5 | NA | TRBV18 | TRBD1 | CASSIGQGVDNQPQHF | TGTGCCAGCTCAATAGGACAGGGGGTAGACAATCAGCCCCAGCATTTT
TRBJ2-2 | NA | TRBV9 | NA | CASSDSNTGELFF | TGTGCCAGCAGCGATAGTAACACCGGGGAGCTGTTTTTT
TRBJ1-5 | NA | TRBV19 | TRBD1 | CASRPGGTGGQPQHF | TGTGCCAGTAGGCCGGGTGGGACAGGGGGTCAGCCCCAGCATTTT